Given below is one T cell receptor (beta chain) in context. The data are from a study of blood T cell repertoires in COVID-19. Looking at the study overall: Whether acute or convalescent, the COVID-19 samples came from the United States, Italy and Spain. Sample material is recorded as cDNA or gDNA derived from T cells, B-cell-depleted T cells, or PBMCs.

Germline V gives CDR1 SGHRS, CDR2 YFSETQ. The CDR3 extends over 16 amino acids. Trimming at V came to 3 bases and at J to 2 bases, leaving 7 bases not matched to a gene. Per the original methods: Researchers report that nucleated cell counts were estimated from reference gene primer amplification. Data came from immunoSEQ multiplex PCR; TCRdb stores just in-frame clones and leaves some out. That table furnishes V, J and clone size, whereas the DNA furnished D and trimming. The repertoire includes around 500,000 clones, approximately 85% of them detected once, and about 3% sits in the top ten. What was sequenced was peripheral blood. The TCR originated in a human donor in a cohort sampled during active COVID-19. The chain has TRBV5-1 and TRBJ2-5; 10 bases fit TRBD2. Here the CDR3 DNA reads TGCGCCAGCAGCTGGCGGGGGACTAGCGATCAAGAGACCCAGTACTTC. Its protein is CASSWRGTSDQETQYF.